Below are 3 T cell receptor beta chains sequenced from a single sample in a study of shared clonotypes between healthy human individuals. Only in-frame clones appear in the TCRdb table, and some are missing; sequencing was by immunoSEQ multiplex PCR. This table holds about 800,000 clones, approximately 97% found once. Naive CD8 isolation took CD45RO-negative cells positively selected for CCR7 and excluded terminally differentiated effector memory CD45RA+ cells. The material sequenced was naive CD8+ T cells sorted from blood. These receptors came from a man aged 25-45 years in good health.

This chain connects TRBV11-2 to TRBJ2-1, with TRBD1 matching over 7 bases. Trimming cost V 5 bases and J 7 bases; bases outside gene matches: 5. CDR1 SGHAT and CDR2 FQNNGV come from the germline V gene. There are 13 residues in the CDR3. CDR3: CASSRTGENEQFF. The CDR3 bases are TGTGCCAGCAGCCGGACAGGCGAAAATGAGCAGTTCTTC.

This CDR3 is CASSLAGTVEAFF. The CDR3 nucleotides read TGTGCCAGCAGCTTAGCCGGGACAGTTGAAGCTTTCTTT. The chain is built from TRBV7-9 and TRBJ1-1; 7 bases map to TRBD1. The CDR3 is 13 residues long. Germline values: CDR1 SEHNR, CDR2 FQNEAQ (reference sequence). Trimming cost V 0 bases and J 7 bases; bases outside gene matches: 2.

The J gene is TRBJ2-2, the V gene TRBV6-6; 9 nucleotides agree with TRBD2. Trimming took 6 bases from V and 6 from J; bases not matched to a gene: 8. The CDR3 length is 15 residues. Looked up from germline, CDR1 is MNHNY and CDR2 is SVGAGI (reference sequence). The CDR3, as DNA: TGTGCCAGCAGCCGGGGACTAGCCACCGCCGGGGAGCTGTTTTTT. Translating it yields CASSRGLATAGELFF.